The 11 T cell receptor beta chains reported below all come from one sample, sequenced in a study of technical replicates of blood from a handful of donors. The data were produced by immunoSEQ multiplex PCR, yet TCRdb's version contains in-frame clones alone and is incomplete. In the table there are about 82,000 clones, nearly 96% of which are singletons. Sequenced: T cells isolated from PBMCs. The source is a human donor in good health.

The chain couples TRBV4-3 to TRBJ2-1, with TRBD2 identical over 8 bases. Per the germline V gene, CDR1 is LGHNA and CDR2 is YSLEER. The CDR3 length is 17 residues. With V trimmed by 0 bases and J by 4 bases, 8 bases remained unmatched. Written as DNA, the CDR3 is TGCGCCAGCAGCCAAGATGGTAGCGGGGCCCCTTACAATGAGCAGTTCTTC. Its translation is CASSQDGSGAPYNEQFF.

The chain recombines TRBV2 with TRBJ1-1; no clear D. This CDR3 has 13 residues. The germline V gene encodes CDR1 SNHLY and CDR2 FYNNEI. V lost 8 bases and J 1 base, leaving 11 bases between the germline ends. The CDR3 bases are TGTGCCAGCCCTCCGCCGGGGAACACTGAAGCTTTCTTT. Its translation is CASPPPGNTEAFF. Full variable domain (missing parts from reference TRBV2 and TRBJ1-1): EPEVTQTPSHQVTQMGQEVILRCVPISNHLYFYWYRQILGQKVEFLVSFYNNEISEKSEIFDDQFSVERPDGSNFTLKIRSTKLEDSAMYFCASPPPGNTEAFFGQGTRLTVV.

This clone was counted a single time. V usage is TRBV4-1 and J usage is TRBJ2-5, with D perhaps TRBD2 (6 bases). Trimming took off 4 bases at V and 2 bases at J, with 14 bases between the two ends. CDR3 length equals 15 residues. Per germline, CDR1 MGHRA and CDR2 YSYEKL. CDR3 sequence: CASSLLEGGQETQYF. CDR3 coding DNA: TGCGCCAGCAGCCTACTGGAGGGCGGGCAAGAGACCCAGTACTTC.

V is TRBV30 and J is TRBJ2-4; 8 bases line up with TRBD1. Germline V lookup: CDR1 GTSNPN, CDR2 SVGIG (reference sequence). The V and J ends lost 5 bases and 8 bases, in that order; junction bases with no gene match: 8. This CDR3 is built from 13 residues. The CDR3: CAWGGQAVDIQYF. CDR3 DNA sequence: TGTGCCTGGGGGGGACAGGCGGTGGACATTCAGTACTTC.

The chain is built from TRBV7-9 and TRBJ2-1; D perhaps matches TRBD2 (5 bases). CDR3 length: 12 amino acids. The V end lost 1 base, the J end lost 7 bases, and 5 bases lay between the germline ends. Germline CDR1 reads SEHNR; CDR2 reads FQNEAQ (reference sequence). CDR3 region: CASSLGRNEQFF. The CDR3 nucleotides read TGTGCCAGCAGCTTAGGGAGGAATGAGCAGTTCTTC.

This chain joins TRBV27 and TRBJ2-7; D is possibly TRBD1 (6 bases). This CDR3 region has 14 residues. Germline V lookup: CDR1 MNHEY, CDR2 SMNVEV (reference sequence). Trimming shortened V by 3 bases and J by 4 bases, and 13 bases separated the two germline ends. The CDR3 nucleotides read TGTGCCAGCAGTTTGACAGGAGGTAATTACGAGCAGTACTTC. Translated, it gives CASSLTGGNYEQYF.

The genes are TRBV2 and TRBJ2-7; TRBD1 matches at 9 bases. V gave up 9 bases and J gave up 4 bases; unmatched junction bases: 10. This CDR3 has 14 residues. Germline loops: CDR1 SNHLY, CDR2 FYNNEI. The CDR3 region is CASLSPGQGYEQYF. The CDR3 bases are TGTGCCAGTCTTTCTCCGGGACAGGGTTACGAGCAGTACTTC.

The V gene is TRBV9, the J gene TRBJ2-5, with 9 bases matching TRBD2. Germline assignment: CDR1 SGDLS and CDR2 YYNGEE. V gave up 5 bases and J gave up 5 bases; unmatched junction bases: 4. The CDR3 consists of 13 residues. CDR3 loop: CASRAGGDETQYF. CDR3 bases: TGTGCCAGCAGGGCGGGAGGGGACGAGACCCAGTACTTC.

This chain uses TRBV27 with TRBJ1-5; 7 bases are a match to TRBD1. V was clipped by 10 bases and J by 2 bases; unmatched bases: 8. The CDR3 consists of 14 residues. Germline V gene data show CDR1 as MNHEY and CDR2 as SMNVEV (reference sequence). CDR3 bases: TGTGCCATCCAGAAGGGGGCGGGCAATCAGCCCCAGCATTTT. Its translation is CAIQKGAGNQPQHF.

The chain joins TRBV18 to TRBJ2-7; possibly TRBD2 for D (6 bases). The germline CDR1 and CDR2 sequences are KGHSH and LQKENI. The CDR3 loop spans 13 amino acids. Trimming took 2 bases from V and 3 from J, leaving 8 bases between them. The CDR3 coding sequence is TGTGCCAGCTCACCAGCGGGGCGCTACGAGCAGTACTTC. Protein sequence: CASSPAGRYEQYF.

In nucleotides, the CDR3 is TGTGCCAGTGCGGGACTAGGCTACGAGCAGTACTTC. This encodes CASAGLGYEQYF. This chain links TRBV6-5 with TRBJ2-7; TRBD2 agrees at 8 bases. The CDR3 has 12 amino acids. The V segment lost 9 bases and the J segment 3 bases; nucleotides outside the gene matches: 4. Germline CDR1 is MNHEY and CDR2 is SVGAGI.